Shown below are 22 T cell receptor beta chains from a single sample sequenced in a study of T cells in localized non-small cell lung cancer (TCRdb year 2020). The method behind the library was the immunoSEQ multiplex PCR assay. TCRdb limited this immuneACCESS table to in-frame rearrangements with V and J called. A share of clones is missing; checked studies link under half to unresolved V genes, and the rest is unexplained. Here the sample has fewer than 4,500 clones; under 25% occur a single time. In total, the top ten clones hold around 5.5% of the sample. The starting material was lung tumor tissue, obtained before any cancer treatment. These receptors all come from a female donor over 55 with stage II lung adenocarcinoma.

In its sample, this clone was seen once. This rearrangement joins TRBV19 to TRBJ1-5, with D possibly matching TRBD1 (5 bases). The CDR3 length is 16 residues. Trimming removed 3 bases at V and 4 bases at J, with 16 bases between. Germline V gene data show CDR1 as LNHDA and CDR2 as SQIVND (reference sequence). The CDR3 DNA sequence: TGTGCCAGTAGTATGGTCCCAGGGTGGGGAAATCAGCCCCAGCATTTT. Residues: CASSMVPGWGNQPQHF.

The J gene is TRBJ1-3, the V gene TRBV6-8, with D unclear. Germline V lookup: CDR1 MNHGY, CDR2 SAAAGT. Trimming stripped 6 bases from V and 4 bases from J, with 10 bases between. The CDR3 totals 13 residues. In DNA, the CDR3 is TGTGCCAGCAGATTAGGGCCGGGAAACACCATATATTTT. This encodes CASRLGPGNTIYF.

The chain couples TRBV7-2 to TRBJ2-3; D might be TRBD2 (5 bases). The CDR3 length is 13 residues. Germline CDR1 reads SGHTA; CDR2 reads FQGNSA. Deletions cut 7 bases from V and 6 bases from J, with 14 bases between. The CDR3 sequence: CASTSSPGDTQYF. In DNA, the CDR3 is TGTGCCAGCACTAGTTCCCCGGGGGATACGCAGTATTTT. Full variable domain (rest looked up from reference TRBV7-2 and TRBJ2-3): GAGVSQSPSNKVTEKGKDVELRCDPISGHTALYWYRQSLGQGLEFLIYFQGNSAPDKSGLPSDRFSAERTGGSVSTLTIQRTQQEDSAVYLCASTSSPGDTQYFGPGTRLTVL.

J is TRBJ2-7 and V is TRBV28, with D possibly matching TRBD2 (6 bases). Trimming stripped 3 bases from V and 4 bases from J, with 13 bases between. This CDR3 has 14 residues. Germline-derived CDR1 and CDR2 are MDHEN and SYDVKM. Written as DNA, the CDR3 is TGTGCCAGCAGTTTGGGGGAGGCCGGGTACGAGCAGTACTTC. Its protein is CASSLGEAGYEQYF.

This clone was seen a handful of times. The chain combines TRBV28 with TRBJ1-1; 7 nucleotides align to TRBD1. CDR1 and CDR2 from the germline V gene are MDHEN and SYDVKM. Trimming removed 3 bases from V and 1 base from J; junction bases left unmatched: 5. The CDR3 is made up of 15 amino acids. CDR3 residues: CASSLGGGWNTEAFF. In DNA, the CDR3 is TGTGCCAGCAGTTTGGGAGGGGGCTGGAACACTGAAGCTTTCTTT.

This clone ranks as medium-sized. The chain recombines TRBV7-2 with TRBJ2-7; a possible D gene is TRBD1 (5 bases). The germline CDR1 and CDR2 sequences are SGHTA and FQGNSA. V dropped 5 bases and J dropped 2 bases, with 10 bases sitting between them. This CDR3 comprises 13 residues. The chain's CDR3 is CASSGAGAYEQYF. CDR3 DNA sequence: TGTGCCAGCAGCGGGGCTGGAGCCTACGAGCAGTACTTC.

This clone is judged medium-sized. This chain joins TRBV6-8 and TRBJ2-7; D is perhaps TRBD2 (5 bases). Germline CDR1 reads MNHGY; CDR2 reads SAAAGT. V was pared by 5 bases and J by 0 bases, with 14 bases between. The CDR3 spans 15 residues. The CDR3 DNA reads TGTGCCAGCAGTCGTGGTTCGGGGTTCTCCTACGAGCAGTACTTC. It specifies CASSRGSGFSYEQYF.

This clone is medium-sized (0.01 to 0.1%). This rearrangement joins TRBV28 to TRBJ2-3; D is ambiguous. Germline CDR1 and CDR2: MDHEN and SYDVKM. V was clipped by 4 bases and J by 0 bases, with 11 bases between them. The CDR3 is made up of 15 amino acids. The CDR3 bases are TGTGCCAGCAGTTCGCCAAGTTCTAGCACAGATACGCAGTATTTT. Encoded protein: CASSSPSSSTDTQYF. Using reference TRBV28 and TRBJ2-3 for the parts outside the CDR3, the full variable domain is DVKVTQSSRYLVKRTGEKVFLECVQDMDHENMFWYRQDPGLGLRLIYFSYDVKMKEKGDIPEGYSVSREKKERFSLILESASTNQTSMYLCASSSPSSSTDTQYFGPGTRLTVL.

In its sample, this clone was seen a few times. This sequence joins TRBV30 and TRBJ1-4; D unclear. CDR1 is GTSNPN, CDR2 SVGIG, per germline (reference sequence). V was pared by 3 bases and J by 7 bases, with 9 bases between. CDR3 length: 12 amino acids. The chain's CDR3 is CAWSRGGEKLFF. The CDR3 nucleotides read TGTGCCTGGAGCCGAGGAGGTGAAAAACTGTTTTTT. Filled out from reference TRBV30 and TRBJ1-4, the complete variable domain reads SQTIHQWPATLVQPVGSPLSLECTVEGTSNPNLYWYRQAAGRGLQLLFYSVGIGQISSEVPQNLSASRPQDRQFILSSKKLLLSDSGFYLCAWSRGGEKLFFGSGTQLSVL.

This clone came up a few times. The CDR3 reads CSFGQTNHQETQYF. CDR3 bases: TGCAGCTTTGGACAGACAAACCACCAAGAGACCCAGTACTTC. The rearrangement uses TRBV29-1 and TRBJ2-5, with TRBD1 as a possible D gene (6 bases). Germline-derived CDR1 and CDR2 are SQVTM and ANQGSEA. The CDR3 contains 14 residues. Trimming pared 8 bases from V and 0 bases from J, leaving 16 bases between.

CDR3 region: CASSYWGSTMNTEAFF. Written as DNA, the CDR3 is TGTGCCAGCAGTTACTGGGGCAGTACTATGAACACTGAAGCTTTCTTT. V usage is TRBV6-8 and J usage is TRBJ1-1; D perhaps matches TRBD1 (5 bases). V lost 1 base and J lost 0, with 12 bases in between. The CDR3 has 16 residues. Germline V gene data show CDR1 as MNHGY and CDR2 as SAAAGT.

The CDR3 DNA reads as TGCGCCAGCAGCTTGGCCGTGACTAGCGGGGGAAACAATGAGCAGTTCTTC. Encoded protein: CASSLAVTSGGNNEQFF. The chain joins TRBV5-1 to TRBJ2-1; TRBD2 matches at 12 bases. Germline loops: CDR1 SGHRS, CDR2 YFSETQ. The junction had 6 bases not matched to a gene; V was cut back by 0 bases and J by 5 bases. The CDR3 consists of 17 residues.

In its sample, this clone was seen a few times. V gene TRBV28 combines with J gene TRBJ2-3, with 9 bases that match TRBD2. The V gene's germline CDR1 is MDHEN and CDR2 SYDVKM. The V gene end was trimmed by 5 bases and the J gene end by 4 bases; junction bases not matched to a gene: 7. The CDR3 is 15 amino acids. DNA of the CDR3: TGTGCCAGCAGTCCCATGACTAGCGGCGCAGATACGCAGTATTTT. This gives the protein CASSPMTSGADTQYF.

The chain joins TRBV18 to TRBJ2-1; no firm D call. Germline values: CDR1 KGHSH, CDR2 LQKENI. The V end lost 3 bases, the J end lost 6 bases, and 9 bases lay between the germline ends. The CDR3 loop spans 13 amino acids. The chain's CDR3 is CASSPSAANEQFF. As DNA, the CDR3 is TGTGCCAGCTCACCGTCGGCTGCCAATGAGCAGTTCTTC.

The chain employs TRBV6-8 and TRBJ2-2, with D unclear. V was trimmed by 10 bases and J by 2 bases, leaving 17 bases between them. The CDR3 extends over 15 amino acids. CDR1 is MNHGY and CDR2 is SAAAGT in the germline V gene. The CDR3 protein is CATCRVLLNTGELFF. The CDR3, as DNA: TGTGCCACTTGTAGGGTTCTCCTTAACACCGGGGAGCTGTTTTTT.

The J gene is TRBJ2-3, the V gene TRBV30; tentatively, D is TRBD2 (5 bases). Looked up from germline, CDR1 is GTSNPN and CDR2 is SVGIG (reference sequence). The CDR3 length is 11 residues. The V gene lost 3 bases and the J gene lost 4 bases, with 5 bases spanning the gap. The CDR3 loop reads CAWSGADTQYF. As DNA, the CDR3 is TGTGCCTGGAGCGGGGCAGATACGCAGTATTTT.

Here the CDR3 DNA reads TGTGCCAGTAGTCAACTTCGGACAGGGGGCACTGAAGCTTTCTTT. It codes for CASSQLRTGGTEAFF. V usage is TRBV19 and J usage is TRBJ1-1; 10 bases line up with TRBD1. Germline values: CDR1 LNHDA, CDR2 SQIVND (reference sequence). The V gene end was trimmed by 5 bases and the J gene end by 4 bases; junction bases not matched to a gene: 7. CDR3 length equals 15 residues.

V gene TRBV19 combines with J gene TRBJ1-4; possible D gene TRBD1, 5 bases. The CDR3 covers 17 residues. V dropped 4 bases and J dropped 0 bases, with 15 bases sitting between them. Germline assignment: CDR1 LNHDA and CDR2 SQIVND (reference sequence). CDR3 protein: CASSSAKTEATNEKLFF. The CDR3 nucleotides read TGTGCCAGTAGTAGTGCTAAGACAGAAGCAACTAATGAAAAACTGTTTTTT.

This clone is large (0.1 to 1%). This chain uses TRBV11-3 with TRBJ2-5; TRBD1 or TRBD2 may be the D gene (5 bases each). Deletions cut 3 bases from V and 1 base from J, with 15 bases between. Germline V gives CDR1 SGHNT, CDR2 YENEEA. The CDR3 consists of 16 residues. Here the CDR3 reads CASSLAGRGTQETQYF. The CDR3 nucleotides are TGTGCCAGCAGCTTGGCAGGCAGAGGGACCCAAGAGACCCAGTACTTC.

This clone appeared a few times. The chain links TRBV12-5 to TRBJ2-1; the D gene could be TRBD1 or TRBD2 (6 bases each). The germline gives CDR1 LGHNT, CDR2 FRNRAP. The CDR3 has 17 residues. CDR3 region: CASTLGSPGLTRGEQFF. For the CDR3, the DNA is TGTGCCAGCACCCTAGGGTCCCCGGGACTCACCAGGGGTGAGCAGTTCTTC.

This clone was recorded a few times. This rearrangement joins TRBV19 to TRBJ2-1; D gene ambiguous. The ends were cut back, 7 bases at V and 10 bases at J, with 14 bases in the middle. Germline V gene lookup returns CDR1 LNHDA and CDR2 SQIVND (reference sequence). This CDR3 is 12 amino acids long. The CDR3 region has the DNA TGTGCCAGTAAGAATGGAATCGGGGAGCAGTTCTTC. Its protein product is CASKNGIGEQFF.

This chain joins TRBV28 and TRBJ2-7; 8 nucleotides align to TRBD1. Trimming cost V 2 bases and J 7 bases; bases outside gene matches: 10. CDR3 length equals 15 residues. Germline assignment: CDR1 MDHEN and CDR2 SYDVKM. The CDR3, as DNA: TGTGCCAGCAGTTTACCCCAGCAGGGGGCGGGAGAGCAGTACTTC. This sequence encodes CASSLPQQGAGEQYF.